This T cell receptor (beta chain) stems from a study of identifying expanded T cells in peripheral blood. During the collection period, no donor immune events like infections were recorded. The repertoire was sequenced with immunoSEQ multiplex PCR; TCRdb's copy has only in-frame clones and lacks some. There are over 100,000 clones in the sample; approximately 89% occur only once, and about 14% lies in the top ten. Study results and caveats: Variance in clone template counts between two-week samples significantly increased with total template count across all healthy donors. Technical replicates showed 0.9 to 1.5 changed clones; two weeks about 16; four weeks 19.

A remark on this clone: What it binds is unknown.

Germline V lookup: CDR1 SGHVS, CDR2 FNYEAQ. The CDR3 extends over 16 amino acids. V dropped 5 bases and J dropped 0; count of bases not matched to a gene: 6. V is TRBV7-6 and J is TRBJ1-5; TRBD1 matches 8 bases. This TCR derives from a person aged 18 to 75 in good health. Material for sequencing was blood. CDR3 nucleotide sequence: TGTGCCAGCAGCCCCAGACAGGGGAATAGCAATCAGCCCCAGCATTTT. Protein sequence: CASSPRQGNSNQPQHF.